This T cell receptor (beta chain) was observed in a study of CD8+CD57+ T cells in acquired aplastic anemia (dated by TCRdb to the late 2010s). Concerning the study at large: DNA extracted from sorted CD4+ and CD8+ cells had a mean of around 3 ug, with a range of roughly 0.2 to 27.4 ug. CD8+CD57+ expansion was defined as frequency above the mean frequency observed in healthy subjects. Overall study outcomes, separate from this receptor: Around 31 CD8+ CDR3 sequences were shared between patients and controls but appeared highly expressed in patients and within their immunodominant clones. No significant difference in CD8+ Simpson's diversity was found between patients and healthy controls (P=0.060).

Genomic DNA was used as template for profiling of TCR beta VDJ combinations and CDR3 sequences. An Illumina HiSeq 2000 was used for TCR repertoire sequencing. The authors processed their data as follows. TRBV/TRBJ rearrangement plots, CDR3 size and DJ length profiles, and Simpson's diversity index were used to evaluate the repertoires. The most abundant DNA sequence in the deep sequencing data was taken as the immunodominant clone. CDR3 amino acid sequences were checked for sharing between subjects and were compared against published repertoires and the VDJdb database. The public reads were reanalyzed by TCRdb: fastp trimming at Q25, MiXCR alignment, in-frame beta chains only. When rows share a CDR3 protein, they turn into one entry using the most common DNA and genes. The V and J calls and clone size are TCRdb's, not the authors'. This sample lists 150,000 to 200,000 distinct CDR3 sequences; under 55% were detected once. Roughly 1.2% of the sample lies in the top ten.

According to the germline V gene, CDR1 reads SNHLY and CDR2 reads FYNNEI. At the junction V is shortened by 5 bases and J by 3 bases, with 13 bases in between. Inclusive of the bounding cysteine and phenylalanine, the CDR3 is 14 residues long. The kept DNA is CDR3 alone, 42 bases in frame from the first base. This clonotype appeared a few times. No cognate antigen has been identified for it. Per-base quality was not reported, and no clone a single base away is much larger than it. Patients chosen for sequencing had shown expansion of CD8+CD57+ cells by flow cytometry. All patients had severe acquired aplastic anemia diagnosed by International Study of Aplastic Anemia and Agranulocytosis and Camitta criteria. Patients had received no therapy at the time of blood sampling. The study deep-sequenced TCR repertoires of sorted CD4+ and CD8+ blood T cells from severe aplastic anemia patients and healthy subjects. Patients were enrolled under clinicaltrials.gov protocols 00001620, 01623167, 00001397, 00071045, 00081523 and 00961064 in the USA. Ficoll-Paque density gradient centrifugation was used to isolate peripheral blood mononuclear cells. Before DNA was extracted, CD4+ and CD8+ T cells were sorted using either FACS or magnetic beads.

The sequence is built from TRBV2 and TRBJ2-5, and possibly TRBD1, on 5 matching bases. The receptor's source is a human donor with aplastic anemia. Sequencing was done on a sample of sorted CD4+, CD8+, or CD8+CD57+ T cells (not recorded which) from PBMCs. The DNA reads TGTGCCAGCAGTTTGGCAGGGCTAAAAGAGACCCAGTACTTC. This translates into CASSLAGLKETQYF.